These 22 T cell receptor beta chains were all obtained from the same sample, sequenced in a study of shared clonotypes between healthy human individuals. Only in-frame clones appear in the TCRdb table, and some are missing; sequencing was by immunoSEQ multiplex PCR. The table has 1.5 million to 2.5 million clones, about 94% seen once. Positive CCR7 selection of CD45RO-negative cells yielded the naive CD8 cells, and terminally differentiated effector memory CD45RA+ cells were excluded. Material for sequencing was naive CD8+ T cells sorted from blood. The receptors here all came from a young man in good health.

The J gene is TRBJ2-3, the V gene TRBV7-9; D gene uncertain. The CDR3 loop spans 13 amino acids. CDR1 and CDR2 (germline): SEHNR, FQNEAQ (reference sequence). The V gene lost 8 bases and the J gene lost 1 base, with 10 bases spanning the gap. The chain's CDR3 is CASRLVGTDTQYF. CDR3 DNA: TGTGCCAGCCGACTGGTGGGCACAGATACGCAGTATTTT.

In regard to this clone: This same CDR3 is encoded by further DNA sequences in the sample. The chain combines TRBV7-9 with TRBJ1-2, with D possibly matching TRBD1 (5 bases). The CDR3 runs 12 residues. Germline CDR1 and CDR2: SEHNR and FQNEAQ (reference sequence). The ends were cut back, 3 bases at V and 6 bases at J, with 8 bases in the middle. CDR3 region: CASSFLGDGYTF. As DNA, the CDR3 is TGTGCCAGCAGCTTTCTAGGGGATGGCTACACCTTC. Combining the CDR3 with reference TRBV7-9 and TRBJ1-2 gives the whole variable domain DTGVSQNPRHKITKRGQNVTFRCDPISEHNRLYWYRQTLGQGPEFLTYFQNEAQLEKSRLLSDRFSAERPKGSFSTLEIQRTEQGDSAMYLCASSFLGDGYTFGSGTRLTVV.

V gene TRBV4-1 combines with J gene TRBJ2-7, with D possibly matching TRBD2 (5 bases). Trimming cost V 4 bases and J 7 bases, with 17 bases left between them. Per germline, CDR1 MGHRA and CDR2 YSYEKL. CDR3 length equals 14 residues. This CDR3 reads CASSLTKTLGEQYF. In DNA form, the CDR3 reads TGCGCCAGCAGCCTGACTAAAACCCTCGGAGAGCAGTACTTC.

This clone was detected once. The CDR3 DNA reads as TGCGCCAGCAGCCAAGAAGGGCCCGGGGCTGAAGCTTTCTTT. Amino acids: CASSQEGPGAEAFF. This chain uses TRBV4-1 with TRBJ1-1; no clear D gene. The germline V and J ends were trimmed by 0 bases and 6 bases, with 11 bases remaining between them. The CDR3 consists of 14 residues. CDR1 is MGHRA and CDR2 is YSYEKL in the germline V gene.

The J gene is TRBJ2-3, the V gene TRBV18, with D tentatively TRBD2 (6 bases). The germline gives CDR1 KGHSH, CDR2 LQKENI. The CDR3 sequence is 17 residues long. Trimming removed 4 bases at V and 2 bases at J, with 19 bases between. The CDR3 DNA sequence: TGTGCCAGCTCACGTGGCCCGGGACTGGCACTCACAGATACGCAGTATTTT. Protein sequence: CASSRGPGLALTDTQYF. The full variable domain, its missing parts supplied by reference TRBV18 and TRBJ2-3, is NAGVMQNPRHLVRRRGQEARLRCSPMKGHSHVYWYRQLPEEGLKFMVYLQKENIIDESGMPKERFSAEFPKEGPSILRIQQVVRGDSAAYFCASSRGPGLALTDTQYFGPGTRLTVL.

The chain couples TRBV28 to TRBJ2-1; 8 nucleotides agree with TRBD2. Germline V gives CDR1 MDHEN, CDR2 SYDVKM. With V trimmed by 3 bases and J by 8 bases, 6 bases remained unmatched. This CDR3 has 14 residues. The CDR3 region has the DNA TGTGCCAGCAGTTTTCCGCGGGAGGAGGATGAGCAGTTCTTC. This codes for CASSFPREEDEQFF.

This clone has a single count. The chain is built from TRBV4-3 and TRBJ1-4; D is uncertain. Germline V CDR1 and CDR2: LGHNA, YSLEER. This CDR3 has 15 residues. V lost 0 bases, J lost 11 bases, and 16 bases lay in between. CDR3 sequence reads: CASSQDLALGGKLFF. CDR3 DNA sequence: TGCGCCAGCAGCCAAGATCTAGCTCTGGGAGGCAAACTGTTTTTT.

CDR3 residues: CASSEWGQVHTEAFF. The CDR3 DNA is TGTGCCAGCAGTGAATGGGGACAGGTACACACTGAAGCTTTCTTT. The chain employs TRBV25-1 and TRBJ1-1; the match to TRBD1 covers 8 bases. CDR3 length: 15 residues. The V gene end was trimmed by 1 base and the J gene end by 3 bases; junction bases not matched to a gene: 4. The V gene's germline CDR1 is MGHDK and CDR2 SYGVNS.

The rearrangement joins TRBV7-2 to TRBJ2-7; D gene ambiguous. In germline, CDR1 is SGHTA, CDR2 FQGNSA. The CDR3 contains 13 residues. Trimming pared 5 bases from V and 3 bases from J, leaving 11 bases between. The CDR3 bases are TGTGCCAGCAGCATTCAGGAACGCTACGAGCAGTACTTC. The encoded protein is CASSIQERYEQYF.

The chain has TRBV29-1 and TRBJ1-2, with 8 positions matching TRBD1. Germline values: CDR1 SQVTM, CDR2 ANQGSEA. The ends lost 4 bases at V and 3 bases at J; junction bases unmatched: 7. The CDR3 runs to 14 residues. CDR3 residues: CSVVGTGSHYGYTF. CDR3 DNA sequence: TGCAGCGTTGTCGGGACAGGCTCACACTATGGCTACACCTTC.

As for this clone: The sample has other DNA sequences that encode this CDR3 too. The rearrangement links TRBV27 to TRBJ2-5, with D perhaps matching TRBD1 (6 bases). This CDR3 has 14 residues. Germline V gene lookup returns CDR1 MNHEY and CDR2 SMNVEV (reference sequence). Trimming shortened V by 1 base and J by 1 base, and 7 bases separated the two germline ends. The CDR3 loop reads CASSLLGAQETQYF. CDR3 in DNA: TGTGCCAGCAGTTTATTGGGGGCCCAAGAGACCCAGTACTTC.

This sequence joins TRBV7-9 and TRBJ1-1; D is uncertain. Trimming took 5 bases from V and 7 from J, leaving 11 bases between them. This CDR3 is 12 amino acids long. Germline-derived CDR1 and CDR2 are SEHNR and FQNEAQ (reference sequence). The DNA of the CDR3 is TGTGCCAGCAGCCTAGGAGGGTATGAAGCTTTCTTT. It specifies CASSLGGYEAFF.

This clone was observed a single time. V is TRBV27 and J is TRBJ2-7, with 8 bases identical to TRBD1. Trimming removed 5 bases from V and 6 bases from J; junction bases left unmatched: 12. This CDR3 has 15 residues. Germline V gene data show CDR1 as MNHEY and CDR2 as SMNVEV (reference sequence). CDR3 bases: TGTGCCAGCAGTACCATCGGGACAGGACTCCGCGAGCAGTACTTC. Protein: CASSTIGTGLREQYF.

The J gene is TRBJ2-1, the V gene TRBV6-6; 10 bases are shared with TRBD2. V lost 5 bases to trimming and J lost 4 bases; unmatched junction nucleotides: 5. Germline values: CDR1 MNHNY, CDR2 SVGAGI (reference sequence). The CDR3 has 15 amino acids. CDR3 amino acids: CASSGGLAVYNEQFF. CDR3 nucleotides: TGTGCCAGCAGTGGAGGACTAGCGGTGTACAATGAGCAGTTCTTC.

The CDR3, as DNA: TGTGCCAGCAGTTTAGCCCCGGGGATGGCTTTCGGGCAGTACTTC. Translated, it gives CASSLAPGMAFGQYF. This chain joins TRBV28 and TRBJ2-7, with TRBD2 as a possible D gene (5 bases). Germline CDR1 is MDHEN and CDR2 is SYDVKM. The CDR3 runs to 15 residues. V was shortened by 2 bases and J by 9 bases, with 20 bases between the two germline ends.

The rearrangement joins TRBV29-1 to TRBJ1-2; possibly TRBD1 for D (6 bases). The V end lost 4 bases, the J end lost 3 bases, and 6 bases lay between the germline ends. There are 11 residues in the CDR3. In germline, CDR1 is SQVTM, CDR2 ANQGSEA. The CDR3 loop is CSVGQDYGYTF. Here the CDR3 DNA reads TGCAGCGTTGGACAGGACTATGGCTACACCTTC. The variable domain in full, completed from reference TRBV29-1 and TRBJ1-2, reads SAVISQKPSRDICQRGTSLTIQCQVDSQVTMMFWYRQQPGQSLTLIATANQGSEATYESGFVIDKFPISRPNLTFSTLTVSNMSPEDSSIYLCSVGQDYGYTFGSGTRLTVV.

V is TRBV7-2 and J is TRBJ2-1, with 7 bases that match TRBD1. V shed 4 bases and J 8 bases; nucleotides not matched to a gene: 14. Germline V gene lookup returns CDR1 SGHTA and CDR2 FQGNSA. The CDR3 sequence is 16 residues long. Here the CDR3 reads CASSSPYRDSSDEQFF. As DNA, the CDR3 is TGTGCCAGCAGCTCGCCGTACCGGGACAGTTCGGATGAGCAGTTCTTC.

Turning to this clone: This sample also contains other DNA sequences that code for the same CDR3. The chain combines TRBV5-6 with TRBJ1-6, with D uncertain. V was clipped by 3 bases and J by 6 bases, with 10 bases between them. CDR1 is SGHDT, CDR2 YYEEEE, per germline. The CDR3 contains 14 residues. CDR3 in amino acids: CASSSDGFNSPLHF. The CDR3 DNA reads TGTGCCAGCAGCTCTGACGGCTTTAATTCACCCCTCCACTTT.

The chain uses TRBV9 and TRBJ1-1; D gene uncertain. The germline V gene encodes CDR1 SGDLS and CDR2 YYNGEE. Trimming stripped 3 bases from V and 1 base from J, with 10 bases between. CDR3 length: 14 amino acids. CDR3 amino acids: CASSGALRNTEAFF. The CDR3 bases are TGTGCCAGCAGCGGGGCCCTCCGGAACACTGAAGCTTTCTTT.

V usage is TRBV10-3 and J usage is TRBJ2-2, with D perhaps TRBD2 (7 bases). Germline loops: CDR1 ENHRY, CDR2 SYGVKD. Trimming pared 8 bases from V and 5 bases from J, leaving 12 bases between. There are 13 residues in the CDR3. CDR3: CAIPRGATGELFF. CDR3 bases: TGTGCCATCCCTCGGGGGGCTACCGGGGAGCTGTTTTTT.

This chain uses TRBV4-2 with TRBJ1-5; D unclear. The V end was cut by 0 bases, the J end by 1 base, with 10 bases between. The CDR3 loop spans 16 amino acids. CDR1 is LGHNA, CDR2 YNFKEQ, per germline. The CDR3 protein is CASSQEPAGSNQPQHF. In nucleotides, the CDR3 is TGTGCCAGCAGCCAAGAACCCGCTGGGAGCAATCAGCCCCAGCATTTT.

V is TRBV9 and J is TRBJ1-2; 7 bases agree with TRBD1. The germline V gene encodes CDR1 SGDLS and CDR2 YYNGEE. J gave up 0 bases and V 2 bases, and 1 base lay outside the gene matches. The CDR3 covers 14 residues. CDR3 residues: CASSVTGSNYGYTF. The CDR3 DNA reads TGTGCCAGCAGCGTGACAGGGTCTAACTATGGCTACACCTTC.